The sequence of this TCR beta chain was determined in a study of blood T cell repertoires in COVID-19. Overall study: Material from acute and convalescent COVID-19 was sourced from the United States, Italy and Spain.

CDR1 is SGHRS and CDR2 is YFSETQ in the germline V gene. CDR3 size: 16 residues. With 4 bases clipped from V and 6 bases from J, the junction kept 6 bases outside the gene matches. Study processing details: Nucleated cell counts were estimated from reference gene primer amplification. Assay: immunoSEQ multiplex PCR; the TCRdb copy retains only in-frame clones and omits some. The DNA was the basis for D and trimming; V, J and clone size are from that table. The sample lists about 120,000 clones, 72% occurring once. This chain joins TRBV5-1 and TRBJ2-3, with 15 bases fitting TRBD2. Sequenced: peripheral blood. The sequence derives from a woman aged 60-70 years with acute or convalescent COVID-19. In DNA form, the CDR3 reads TGCGCCAGCAGCGCCTACGGGACTAGCGGGGGGGATACGCAGTATTTT. Translated: CASSAYGTSGGDTQYF.